This TCR beta chain derives from a study of T-cell reconstitution after alpha-beta-depleted transplantation in children. General observations from the study: Where some patients showed high TCRbeta diversity at day 60, it came from recipient T cells and thymic progenitors that had survived. T-cell numbers and diversity one year post-transplant derived largely from freshly generated T cells. Reports say that about two months after transplant, the alpha-beta T cells came out of several hundred graft clones that had expanded.

The V end was cut by 4 bases, the J end by 10 bases, with 14 bases between. The germline gives CDR1 SEHNR, CDR2 FQNEAQ (reference sequence). The CDR3 loop spans 13 amino acids. This sample's TCRbeta library carried unique molecular identifier barcodes. TCRdb used MiXCR to reprocess the PCR reads, holding one entry per CDR3 protein. The sample holds some 310,000 distinct CDR3 sequences, around 20% seen once. In this sample, this clonotype turned up a few times. Its antigen is as yet unknown. Sequenced material: PBMCs, mostly from graft donor cells, taken 180 days after TCRalphabeta/CD19-depleted stem cell transplant. The rearrangement links TRBV7-9 to TRBJ2-1; D not certain. The clonotype comes from a male patient aged 5 to 17 who had a stem cell transplant for acute lymphoblastic leukemia, so the T cells may come from the graft donor. The CDR3 region has the DNA TGTGCCAGCAGCTATCGGGCCCCCAACGAGCAGTTCTTC. Its translation: CASSYRAPNEQFF.